Each of the 25 T cell receptor beta chains below was sequenced from the same sample in a study of blood T cell repertoires in COVID-19. Repertoires were generated with immunoSEQ multiplex PCR, while TCRdb's copy carries only in-frame clones and drops some. Among 95,000 to 150,000 clones listed, just under 80% were seen once. The sequencing sample was made of peripheral blood. These receptors were obtained from a man in his fifties or sixties with active or convalescent COVID-19.

The chain recombines TRBV6-5 with TRBJ1-5, with 10 bases aligning to TRBD1. The CDR3 has 14 residues. From germline, CDR1 is MNHEY and CDR2 SVGAGI. V lost 4 bases, J lost 6 bases, and 3 bases stayed unmatched. Here the CDR3 reads CASSWDRGGQPQHF. The CDR3 nucleotides are TGTGCCAGCAGTTGGGACAGGGGAGGTCAGCCCCAGCATTTT.

The CDR3 sequence is CATSGFDRNNEQFF. In DNA, the CDR3 is TGTGCCACCAGTGGCTTTGACAGGAACAATGAGCAGTTCTTC. The chain employs TRBV24-1 and TRBJ2-1, with D possibly being TRBD1 (6 bases). The CDR3 is 14 amino acids. Trimming stripped 5 bases from V and 5 bases from J, with 12 bases between. CDR1 and CDR2 (germline): KGHDR, SFDVKD.

The chain carries TRBV4-3 and TRBJ1-2; no reliable D call. CDR3 length: 15 amino acids. The V gene's germline CDR1 is LGHNA and CDR2 YSLEER. V was pared by 1 base and J by 0 bases, with 9 bases between. In DNA form, the CDR3 reads TGCGCCAGCAGCCAAGGAGGGAGACCTAACTATGGCTACACCTTC. Its protein is CASSQGGRPNYGYTF.

The chain uses TRBV7-3 and TRBJ2-1, with D perhaps TRBD1 (5 bases). This CDR3 region has 16 residues. CDR1 and CDR2 (germline): SGHTA, FQGTGA. The ends were cut back, 5 bases at V and 10 bases at J, with 24 bases in the middle. The CDR3: CASSLYSRDSSFEQFF. As DNA, the CDR3 is TGTGCCAGCAGCCTATACAGCCGAGACAGTTCCTTCGAGCAGTTCTTC.

Only one count was recorded for this clone. V and J are TRBV7-3 and TRBJ2-1, with 8 nucleotides matching TRBD2. The CDR3 has 14 amino acids. V lost 1 base and J lost 10; bases outside the gene matches: 6. CDR1 SGHTA and CDR2 FQGTGA come from the germline V gene. The CDR3 bases are TGTGCCAGCAGCTTAATGTCTAGCGGGCCCGAGCAGTTCTTC. The encoded protein is CASSLMSSGPEQFF.

The chain has TRBV7-9 and TRBJ2-7, with D tentatively TRBD2 (6 bases). Deletions cut 2 bases from V and 0 bases from J, with 11 bases between. Germline V CDR1 and CDR2: SEHNR, FQNEAQ (reference sequence). The CDR3 spans 15 residues. The DNA for the CDR3 is TGTGCCAGCAGCTTAACCAGCGGGTACTCCTACGAGCAGTACTTC. This gives the protein CASSLTSGYSYEQYF.

V is TRBV5-8 and J is TRBJ1-5, with TRBD1 matching 10 bases. This CDR3 contains 19 residues. The germline V gene encodes CDR1 SGHTS and CDR2 YDEGEE. J was trimmed by 1 base and V by 4 bases; bases with no gene match: 14. In DNA, the CDR3 is TGTGCCAGCAGCCGAATTGCCGGGACAGGGGTATTAAGCAATCAGCCCCAGCATTTT. Amino acids: CASSRIAGTGVLSNQPQHF.

The chain uses TRBV11-3 and TRBJ2-1; TRBD1 matches 9 bases. J gave up 0 bases and V 5 bases, and 8 bases lay outside the gene matches. Looked up from germline, CDR1 is SGHNT and CDR2 is YENEEA. This CDR3 spans 17 amino acids. CDR3 protein: CASSPAGTGNSYNEQFF. CDR3 nucleotide sequence: TGTGCCAGCAGCCCGGCCGGGACAGGGAACTCCTACAATGAGCAGTTCTTC.

V is TRBV7-3 and J is TRBJ2-1, with 8 bases matching TRBD1. CDR1 and CDR2 (germline): SGHTA, FQGTGA. The CDR3 extends over 15 amino acids. After removal of 4 bases from V and 9 bases from J, the junction contained 11 bases not matched to a gene. The CDR3 protein is CASSSRQGRKIEQFF. In nucleotides, the CDR3 is TGTGCCAGCAGCTCCCGACAGGGGCGGAAAATTGAGCAGTTCTTC.

This clone was seen once. The chain uses TRBV28 and TRBJ2-7; 7 positions agree with TRBD1. Germline CDR1 and CDR2: MDHEN and SYDVKM. The CDR3 totals 14 residues. V gave up 10 bases and J gave up 2 bases; unmatched junction bases: 11. For the CDR3, the DNA is TGTGCCACCGCCAGTGGGCAGGGGGCCTACGAGCAGTACTTC. It codes for CATASGQGAYEQYF.

The CDR3 nucleotides read TGTGCCAGCAGCGGACAGACCTATAATTCACCCCTCCACTTT. It encodes CASSGQTYNSPLHF. The V call is TRBV6-5, the J call TRBJ1-6; D is perhaps TRBD1 (6 bases). The V and J ends lost 6 bases and 2 bases respectively, with 8 bases between them. The CDR3 is 14 amino acids. CDR1 and CDR2 from the germline V gene are MNHEY and SVGAGI.

V is TRBV10-2 and J is TRBJ2-7, with 8 bases aligning to TRBD2. The CDR3 is made up of 18 amino acids. The germline V gene encodes CDR1 WSHSY and CDR2 SAAADI. J was trimmed by 3 bases and V by 6 bases; bases with no gene match: 19. Written as DNA, the CDR3 is TGCGCCAGCAGGGCCGTAACAGCGGGAGCCGACCTTAACTACGAGCAGTACTTC. Its protein is CASRAVTAGADLNYEQYF.

This clone is a singleton in its sample. This chain links TRBV7-8 with TRBJ1-6, with a weak D call TRBD1 (6 bases). Trimming stripped 5 bases from V and 10 bases from J, with 12 bases between. From germline, CDR1 is SGHVS and CDR2 FQNEAQ. CDR3 length equals 13 residues. The CDR3 spells CASSPRQDSPLHF. CDR3 nucleotides: TGTGCCAGCAGCCCAAGACAGGACTCACCCCTCCACTTT.

The chain combines TRBV24-1 with TRBJ2-1, with D unresolved. This CDR3 is 14 amino acids long. V was pared by 4 bases and J by 5 bases, with 11 bases between. Germline lookup yields CDR1 KGHDR and CDR2 SFDVKD. The CDR3 nucleotides are TGTGCCACCAGTGAAACACGAACCCACAATGAGCAGTTCTTC. Its protein product is CATSETRTHNEQFF.

This chain links TRBV27 with TRBJ2-7, with a possible D match to TRBD1 (6 bases). V was shortened by 3 bases and J by 6 bases, with 18 bases between the two germline ends. The CDR3 is made up of 15 amino acids. The germline V gene encodes CDR1 MNHEY and CDR2 SMNVEV (reference sequence). This CDR3 reads CASSFVVDRLSEQYF. CDR3 DNA: TGTGCCAGCAGTTTTGTAGTTGACAGGCTTTCCGAGCAGTACTTC.

The V call is TRBV6-5, the J call TRBJ1-3, with a weak D call TRBD1 (6 bases). The CDR3 has 14 amino acids. Germline V CDR1 and CDR2: MNHEY, SVGAGI. Trimming removed 5 bases at V and 4 bases at J, with 12 bases between. The CDR3 here is CASSPPGDGNTIYF. The CDR3 DNA reads TGTGCCAGCAGTCCCCCAGGGGACGGAAACACCATATATTTT.

In this sample, this clone turned up once. The V and J genes are TRBV9 and TRBJ2-2; no definite D call. The CDR3 totals 13 residues. The V end lost 3 bases, the J end lost 6 bases, and 9 bases lay between the germline ends. CDR1 is SGDLS, CDR2 YYNGEE, per germline. Here the CDR3 reads CASSGDWSGELFF. In nucleotides, the CDR3 is TGTGCCAGCAGCGGAGACTGGTCCGGGGAGCTGTTTTTT.

Regarding this clone: In this CDR3 the conserved last residue, phenylalanine or tryptophan, is missing, so a read error is likely. The DNA is left out, because the CDR3 cannot be placed on it with certainty; the CDR3 is given as TCRdb lists it. The chain joins TRBV9 to TRBJ2-4; the table assigns TRBD2, which was not confirmed against the DNA. Germline CDR1 reads SGDLS; CDR2 reads YYNGEE. From its first to its last residue, the CDR3 has 8 amino acids. The CDR3 loop is CASSDGTS.

There are a few counts of this clone. The rearrangement uses TRBV10-2 and TRBJ2-2, with 12 bases that match TRBD2. Per germline, CDR1 WSHSY and CDR2 SAAADI. V shed 4 bases and J 7 bases; nucleotides not matched to a gene: 10. The CDR3 spans 17 residues. The CDR3 loop reads CASSASLAGGPNGELFF. The CDR3, as DNA: TGCGCCAGCAGTGCGAGCCTAGCGGGAGGGCCGAACGGGGAGCTGTTTTTT.

The chain carries TRBV4-1 and TRBJ2-5, with a possible D match to TRBD2 (6 bases). V lost 3 bases and J 5 bases, leaving 16 bases between the germline ends. Germline lookup yields CDR1 MGHRA and CDR2 YSYEKL. The CDR3 extends over 15 amino acids. The chain's CDR3 is CASSHPSGRSETQYF. The CDR3 coding sequence is TGCGCCAGCAGCCACCCTTCCGGGAGATCGGAGACCCAGTACTTC.

This clone was recorded a few times. The genes are TRBV13 and TRBJ2-5, with 16 bases that match TRBD2. V trimming: 5 bases; J trimming: 4 bases; junction bases outside the gene matches: 13. The CDR3 extends over 19 amino acids. Looked up from germline, CDR1 is PRHDT and CDR2 is FYEKMQ (reference sequence). As DNA, the CDR3 is TGTGCCAGCAGCCCTCGTCCCGGGACTAGCGGGAGGGGGATAGAGACCCAGTACTTC. Encoded protein: CASSPRPGTSGRGIETQYF.

The CDR3 DNA sequence: TGTGCCAGCAGTTACAGGGGGCTGGTCAATGAGCAGTTCTTC. Its translation is CASSYRGLVNEQFF. The gene calls are TRBV6-2 or TRBV6-3 and TRBJ2-1, with TRBD1 identical over 7 bases. The ends lost 2 bases at V and 6 bases at J; junction bases unmatched: 4. Per germline, CDR1 MNHEY and CDR2 SVGEGT. The CDR3 totals 14 residues.

V and J are TRBV7-2 and TRBJ2-6; D perhaps matches TRBD1 (6 bases). The germline CDR1 and CDR2 sequences are SGHTA and FQGNSA. Trimming cost V 5 bases and J 3 bases, with 20 bases left between them. The CDR3 is made up of 18 amino acids. The CDR3 reads CASSHAPYRERGANVLTF. In nucleotides, the CDR3 is TGTGCCAGCAGCCACGCGCCGTACAGGGAGCGTGGGGCCAACGTCCTGACTTTC.

The chain uses TRBV6-6 and TRBJ2-5, with a tentative D call TRBD1 (6 bases). This CDR3 is 15 amino acids long. Trimming left V 7 bases short and J 1 base short, with 16 bases between. Looked up from germline, CDR1 is MNHNY and CDR2 is SVGAGI (reference sequence). The CDR3 sequence: CASTPSGHGQETQYF. CDR3 nucleotide sequence: TGTGCCAGCACTCCGTCGGGACACGGCCAAGAGACCCAGTACTTC.

V and J are TRBV12-3 or TRBV12-4 and TRBJ2-7; TRBD1 aligns across 7 bases. The CDR3 length is 13 residues. The V gene end was trimmed by 7 bases and the J gene end by 6 bases; junction bases not matched to a gene: 9. This chain's CDR3 is CASNHRGEGEQYF. CDR3 DNA: TGTGCCAGCAACCACAGGGGAGAGGGCGAGCAGTACTTC.